The 31 T cell receptor beta chains listed next were all sequenced from one sample in a study of immune evolution from preneoplasia to lung adenocarcinoma (dated by TCRdb to the early 2020s). The library was generated by the immunoSEQ multiplex PCR assay. The source is immuneACCESS, and TCRdb retained only in-frame sequences with V and J called. Part of the clones is not carried over; for the studies checked, unresolved V genes explain less than half of this, and the remainder is unexplained. The sample yields under 9,500 clones; around 81% were counted once. Clones ranked in the top ten supply 7.5% to 9.5% of the sample. The sample taken for sequencing was FFPE invasive lung adenocarcinoma tissue. What this sample's cell subset or site label stands for: frankly invasive lung adenocarcinoma (ADC). These receptors were collected from a person aged 45-60 years with lung adenocarcinoma.

The chain uses TRBV6-1 and TRBJ1-5; D is unclear. Deletions cut 2 bases from V and 0 bases from J, with 11 bases between. Germline V gene data show CDR1 as MNHNS and CDR2 as SASEGT. The CDR3 spans 16 residues. The CDR3 loop reads CASSERSRDSNQPQHF. CDR3 DNA: TGTGCCAGCAGTGAAAGGTCTAGGGATAGCAATCAGCCCCAGCATTTT.

V usage is TRBV4-1 and J usage is TRBJ1-3; D is unresolved. The CDR3 consists of 15 residues. With 4 bases removed from V and 4 bases from J, the gap between germline ends came to 14 bases. Germline CDR1 is MGHRA and CDR2 is YSYEKL. The CDR3 region is CASSPTGVEGNTIYF. The CDR3 bases are TGCGCCAGCAGCCCCACGGGCGTTGAGGGAAACACCATATATTTT.

This clone was seen once. The chain couples TRBV27 to TRBJ2-1; D not certain. V lost 3 bases and J lost 3, with 9 bases in between. Per the germline V gene, CDR1 is MNHEY and CDR2 is SMNVEV (reference sequence). The CDR3 spans 14 residues. Here the CDR3 DNA reads TGTGCCAGCAGTTTCAAGGGTAACTACAATGAGCAGTTCTTC. It encodes CASSFKGNYNEQFF.

The chain employs TRBV2 and TRBJ2-3; 9 bases line up with TRBD2. Trimming at V came to 8 bases and at J to 0 bases, leaving 9 bases not matched to a gene. Germline V gene lookup returns CDR1 SNHLY and CDR2 FYNNEI. This CDR3 has 16 amino acids. The CDR3 is CASQILAGASTDTQYF. In nucleotides, the CDR3 is TGTGCCAGCCAGATTTTAGCGGGGGCGAGCACAGATACGCAGTATTTT.

This sequence joins TRBV6-5 and TRBJ2-2, with 9 bases aligning to TRBD2. The CDR3 has 13 amino acids. V was pared by 7 bases and J by 8 bases, with 5 bases of the junction left unmatched. Germline V gives CDR1 MNHEY, CDR2 SVGAGI. The CDR3 spells CASIATSGGELFF. The CDR3 DNA is TGTGCCAGCATTGCGACTAGCGGAGGGGAGCTGTTTTTT.

This clone occurred once. The V gene is TRBV5-1, the J gene TRBJ2-1; 7 bases fit TRBD2. CDR3 length: 14 amino acids. Trimming at V came to 8 bases and at J to 3 bases, leaving 8 bases not matched to a gene. Germline V lookup: CDR1 SGHRS, CDR2 YFSETQ. CDR3 sequence reads: CASATSNVYNEQFF. The CDR3 DNA sequence: TGCGCCAGTGCGACTAGCAATGTCTACAATGAGCAGTTCTTC.

The genes are TRBV7-3 and TRBJ2-3; D gene uncertain. The CDR3 is made up of 17 amino acids. Trimming left V 2 bases short and J 1 base short, with 16 bases between. The germline V gene has CDR1 SGHTA and CDR2 FQGTGA. The CDR3 DNA reads TGTGCCAGCAGCTTATCTGGGCCGGCCAGCGGCACAGATACGCAGTATTTT. The encoded protein is CASSLSGPASGTDTQYF.

The rearrangement joins TRBV5-1 to TRBJ2-7; 14 bases fit TRBD2. V lost 4 bases and J lost 9; bases outside the gene matches: 9. The CDR3 consists of 15 residues. Per the germline V gene, CDR1 is SGHRS and CDR2 is YFSETQ. The CDR3 is CASSPGTSGRQVQYF. The DNA for the CDR3 is TGCGCCAGCAGCCCTGGGACTAGCGGGAGACAGGTGCAGTACTTC.

The chain carries TRBV5-8 and TRBJ2-1; TRBD1 aligns across 7 bases. V lost 4 bases, J lost 4 bases, and 8 bases stayed unmatched. Germline values: CDR1 SGHTS, CDR2 YDEGEE. The CDR3 sequence is 15 residues long. The CDR3 DNA reads TGTGCCAGCAGCGTGGGACAGTCAAGTTACAATGAGCAGTTCTTC. Translation gives CASSVGQSSYNEQFF.

The J gene is TRBJ1-1, the V gene TRBV10-3, with D possibly TRBD1 on 6 matching bases. The CDR3 runs to 15 residues. V dropped 0 bases and J dropped 3 bases, with 11 bases sitting between them. CDR1 ENHRY and CDR2 SYGVKD come from the germline V gene. The CDR3 bases are TGTGCCATCAGTGAGTCGTTAGGGGGAGACACTGAAGCTTTCTTT. Protein: CAISESLGGDTEAFF.

In its sample, this clone was seen once. The rearrangement links TRBV5-1 to TRBJ2-7, with 9 nucleotides matching TRBD2. V shed 4 bases and J 3 bases; nucleotides not matched to a gene: 8. Per germline, CDR1 SGHRS and CDR2 YFSETQ. The CDR3 has 15 amino acids. The CDR3 reads CASSRGASGNYEQYF. In DNA form, the CDR3 reads TGCGCCAGCAGCCGGGGGGCTAGCGGGAACTACGAGCAGTACTTC.

The chain employs TRBV5-4 and TRBJ2-6, with TRBD1 identical over 9 bases. Losses at the gene ends were 4 bases for V and 4 bases for J; bases not matched to a gene: 12. The CDR3 has 18 amino acids. Per germline, CDR1 SGHNT and CDR2 YYREEE (reference sequence). CDR3 in DNA: TGTGCCAGCAGCCCGGGACAGGGTGGATTGAAGGGGGCCAACGTCCTGACTTTC. This translates into CASSPGQGGLKGANVLTF.

The chain combines TRBV7-6 with TRBJ2-2, with a possible D match to TRBD2 (7 bases). Deletions cut 0 bases from V and 7 bases from J, with 12 bases between. This CDR3 is built from 15 residues. CDR1 and CDR2 (germline): SGHVS, FNYEAQ. The CDR3 coding sequence is TGTGCCAGCAGCTTAGCGGGGGGGCAAGGCGGGGAGCTGTTTTTT. It codes for CASSLAGGQGGELFF.

Comments on this clone: Other DNA sequences in the same sample also yield this CDR3. The rearrangement uses TRBV6-1 and TRBJ1-4; TRBD1 aligns across 8 bases. Unmatched junction bases numbered 5, after V lost 6 bases and J lost 2 bases. CDR1 and CDR2 from the germline V gene are MNHNS and SASEGT. This CDR3 contains 15 residues. The DNA for the CDR3 is TGTGCCAGCAGCGTACAGGGGGTCACTAATGAAAAACTGTTTTTT. Its protein is CASSVQGVTNEKLFF.

J is TRBJ1-1 and V is TRBV29-1, with 7 bases fitting TRBD1. The CDR3 length is 13 residues. Losses at the gene ends were 4 bases for V and 2 bases for J; bases not matched to a gene: 4. The germline V gene has CDR1 SQVTM and CDR2 ANQGSEA. CDR3 coding DNA: TGCAGCGTTGTTAGGGACAGTAACACTGAAGCTTTCTTT. This codes for CSVVRDSNTEAFF.

The chain joins TRBV2 to TRBJ2-7; D perhaps matches TRBD1 (6 bases). The CDR3 has 13 amino acids. The germline V and J ends were trimmed by 7 bases and 7 bases, with 17 bases remaining between them. The germline CDR1 and CDR2 sequences are SNHLY and FYNNEI. CDR3 nucleotides: TGTGCCAGCACCCGACCCGGGACACAGGAGCAGTACTTC. The encoded protein is CASTRPGTQEQYF. Full variable domain (remainder filled in from reference TRBV2 and TRBJ2-7): EPEVTQTPSHQVTQMGQEVILRCVPISNHLYFYWYRQILGQKVEFLVSFYNNEISEKSEIFDDQFSVERPDGSNFTLKIRSTKLEDSAMYFCASTRPGTQEQYFGPGTRLTVT.

The table lists this clone with a few counts. The chain recombines TRBV19 with TRBJ1-1, with 7 bases aligning to TRBD1. Germline CDR1 LNHDA, CDR2 SQIVND (reference sequence). This CDR3 is 16 amino acids long. The junction had 11 bases not matched to a gene; V was cut back by 3 bases and J by 4 bases. The CDR3 DNA follows: TGTGCCAGTAGTATGGAGACAGGGCGGTTCGGCACTGAAGCTTTCTTT. This translates into CASSMETGRFGTEAFF.

The chain carries TRBV18 and TRBJ1-1; D not resolved. This CDR3 has 14 residues. Trimming removed 2 bases from V and 0 bases from J, with 7 bases in between. Germline lookup yields CDR1 KGHSH and CDR2 LQKENI. CDR3 coding DNA: TGTGCCAGCTCACCAACGGTCATGAACACTGAAGCTTTCTTT. Protein sequence: CASSPTVMNTEAFF.

The chain is built from TRBV27 and TRBJ2-5; 7 positions match TRBD1. Per germline, CDR1 MNHEY and CDR2 SMNVEV (reference sequence). The CDR3 loop spans 15 amino acids. V lost 5 bases to trimming and J lost 4 bases; unmatched junction nucleotides: 10. In DNA form, the CDR3 reads TGTGCCAGCAGTCTTAGTGACAGGGCAAGAGAGACCCAGTACTTC. Its protein is CASSLSDRARETQYF.

The chain has TRBV5-1 and TRBJ2-3; a weak D match, TRBD2 (6 bases). V lost 4 bases to trimming and J lost 2 bases, with 14 bases between them. Germline V gives CDR1 SGHRS, CDR2 YFSETQ. The CDR3 is made up of 15 amino acids. In DNA, the CDR3 is TGCGCCAGCAGCCCGATCGGGGGTTACACAGATACGCAGTATTTT. Protein sequence: CASSPIGGYTDTQYF.

This clone occurred once. The CDR3 here is CASRGPQQKDYGYTF. The CDR3 region has the DNA TGTGCCAGCAGGGGACCGCAACAGAAGGACTATGGCTACACCTTC. This chain connects TRBV6-1 to TRBJ1-2; D might be TRBD1 (5 bases). Between the trimmed V and J ends, which lost 6 bases and 3 bases, there was a span of 17 bases. CDR3 length: 15 residues. The germline CDR1 and CDR2 sequences are MNHNS and SASEGT.

V usage is TRBV11-2 and J usage is TRBJ2-5; D is possibly TRBD2 (5 bases). The V and J ends lost 5 bases and 5 bases respectively, with 12 bases between them. Germline lookup yields CDR1 SGHAT and CDR2 FQNNGV. This CDR3 region has 13 residues. CDR3 coding DNA: TGTGCCAGCAGCCAAACTAGATCGGAGACCCAGTACTTC. Translation gives CASSQTRSETQYF.

This chain connects TRBV15 to TRBJ2-7; 8 positions agree with TRBD1. CDR3 size: 12 residues. V lost 5 bases to trimming and J lost 5 bases; unmatched junction nucleotides: 2. In germline, CDR1 is LNHNV, CDR2 YYDKDF (reference sequence). CDR3 DNA: TGTGCCACCAGCCAGGGGGCTAACGAGCAGTACTTC. It is translated as CATSQGANEQYF.

V usage is TRBV6-6 and J usage is TRBJ2-1; D not resolved. Between the trimmed V and J ends, which lost 0 bases and 0 bases, there was a span of 9 bases. Germline V gene sequence: CDR1 MNHNY, CDR2 SVGAGI (reference sequence). CDR3 length: 16 amino acids. The CDR3 sequence is CASSYSGSSSYNEQFF. In DNA form, the CDR3 reads TGTGCCAGCAGTTACTCGGGCAGCTCCTCCTACAATGAGCAGTTCTTC.

The sample holds a few counts of this clone. J is TRBJ1-2 and V is TRBV19; TRBD1 agrees at 7 bases. Trimming cost V 4 bases and J 3 bases; bases outside gene matches: 8. This CDR3 has 15 amino acids. Looked up from germline, CDR1 is LNHDA and CDR2 is SQIVND (reference sequence). The CDR3 sequence: CASSTQGVRDYGYTF. For the CDR3, the DNA is TGTGCCAGTAGTACCCAGGGGGTGCGAGACTATGGCTACACCTTC.

The chain recombines TRBV5-6 with TRBJ1-5; the D is unclear. With 2 bases removed from V and 4 bases from J, the gap between germline ends came to 4 bases. The CDR3 runs 12 residues. Germline CDR1 is SGHDT and CDR2 is YYEEEE. CDR3 protein: CASSFGNQPQHF. The CDR3 DNA reads TGTGCCAGCAGCTTTGGAAATCAGCCCCAGCATTTT.

For the CDR3, the DNA is TGCAGCGTTGCGGAAAATTCAGGGCTTGGCTACACCTTC. Translation: CSVAENSGLGYTF. The chain employs TRBV29-1 and TRBJ1-2; a weak D match, TRBD1 (5 bases). The CDR3 runs to 13 residues. The V and J ends lost 4 bases and 7 bases respectively, with 16 bases between them. Germline V lookup: CDR1 SQVTM, CDR2 ANQGSEA.

This chain joins TRBV28 and TRBJ1-2; no reliable D call. The CDR3 sequence is 13 residues long. V lost 8 bases to trimming and J lost 3 bases, with 13 bases between them. Germline CDR1 reads MDHEN; CDR2 reads SYDVKM. The CDR3 sequence: CASRPPLDYGYTF. CDR3 DNA sequence: TGTGCCAGCCGCCCCCCCCTGGACTATGGCTACACCTTC.

This clone has only one observation. This rearrangement joins TRBV27 to TRBJ1-1, with D unclear. Trimming took off 6 bases at V and 0 bases at J, with 11 bases between the two ends. The CDR3 covers 14 residues. From germline, CDR1 is MNHEY and CDR2 SMNVEV (reference sequence). This chain's CDR3 is CASSVQGMNTEAFF. The CDR3 nucleotides read TGTGCCAGCAGCGTACAAGGAATGAACACTGAAGCTTTCTTT.

The V gene is TRBV27, the J gene TRBJ2-1; D is ambiguous. V gave up 0 bases and J gave up 2 bases, with 5 bases separating them. CDR3 length equals 14 residues. CDR1 MNHEY and CDR2 SMNVEV come from the germline V gene (reference sequence). The CDR3 sequence is CASSLSVTYNEQFF. As DNA, the CDR3 is TGTGCCAGCAGTTTATCCGTGACCTACAATGAGCAGTTCTTC.

V gene TRBV10-2 combines with J gene TRBJ2-7; D is perhaps TRBD2 (5 bases). In germline, CDR1 is WSHSY, CDR2 SAAADI. The CDR3 contains 15 residues. V lost 6 bases to trimming and J lost 0 bases, with 15 bases between them. The chain's CDR3 is CASSPPGSDSYEQYF. CDR3 in DNA: TGCGCCAGCAGCCCCCCGGGATCGGACTCCTACGAGCAGTACTTC.